Given below is one T cell receptor beta chain in context. Which antigen it targets is not known. No quality values exist for individual bases; no much larger clone is one base distant. The sample is drawn from a study of shared clonotypes between healthy human individuals (dated by TCRdb to about 2020). With regard to the full study: A few men and two women, aged 18 to 49 years, made up the cohort. Per donor, three plates each were used for CD4 naive and CD4 memory, two for CD8 naive, and one for CD8 memory. Blood TCR repertoires of several healthy adults were deeply sequenced to estimate repertoire size and the extent of clonotype sharing between individuals. Libraries were prepared and TCR repertoires were sequenced by different laboratories using diverse techniques, in order to increase sequencing depth and limit assay-specific biases. Each donor's leukapheresis produced roughly between about 0.8 and 8.9 billion PBMCs.

For the CD8 naive samples, CD45RO-negative cells were positively selected for CCR7, yielding a CD45RA+CCR7+ population from which TemRA cells were excluded. The donors were healthy, HIV-negative adults who had no recently reported acute infections or vaccinations. Every donor was a Caucasian adult living in Nashville, Tennessee, USA. Blood was collected by leukapheresis, and PBMCs were isolated by Ficoll-Histopaque density gradient centrifugation and then cryopreserved in liquid nitrogen vapor phase. Analytical flow cytometry was used to check the purity and quantity of every magnetically sorted T cell population. Genomic DNA was isolated from each sorted fraction and quantified by UV absorbance on a Nanodrop 2000c. Its CDR3 holds 18 amino acids, cysteine through phenylalanine. The DNA shown is the 54-base CDR3, in frame from base 1. Compared with germline, V lacks 3 bases and J lacks 0 bases; bases without a gene match: 12. CDR1 SGHVS and CDR2 FNYEAQ were looked up in the germline V gene.

Using the deep immunoSEQ assay, TCR CDR3 regions were amplified from genomic DNA by multiplex PCR. Genomic DNA extracted from each cell subset was distributed evenly over all wells of several immunoSEQ 96-well plates, and each plate served as one replicate. For sorted subsets, each replicate PCR was loaded with roughly 190 ng genomic DNA, equivalent to roughly 30,000 T cell genomes. Purified libraries were quantified with a Qubit 3.0 fluorometer, sized on a Bioanalyzer 2100, and re-quantified with the KAPA Library Quantification kit. A separate single-read 150-cycle Illumina NextSeq 550 flow cell was used to sequence each immunoSEQ 96-well plate. From the authors' description of their analysis: Because only junctional sequences without quality scores were contained in the immunoSEQ output, filtering matching that applied to full-length reads could not be performed. To assign V/J genes and CDR3, sequences were annotated against IMGT germline references using PyIR, a Python wrapper for IgBLAST v1.9. Reads were filtered out if the reads had weak V/J assignments (E-value above 1e-6), no CDR3, stop codons, out-of-frame junctions, or ambiguous translated residues. A V3J clonotype was defined by an identical inferred V gene, J gene, and CDR3 amino acid sequence. To compute the percentage overlap between repertoires, the number of shared unique clonotypes was divided by the size of the smaller repertoire. Three approaches were used to assess repertoire richness: RTK rarefaction, the Chao1 estimator, and Recon v2.1 estimates of unobserved clonotypes. Generation probabilities were computed with OLGA for all TCRbeta clonotypes obtained by the gDNA method from a few donors. In TCRdb, the immuneACCESS table is reduced to in-frame sequences with V and J assigned. These tables do not hold every clone; where another copy was compared, an unresolved V gene accounts for under half, and the others remain unexplained. V and J calls and clone size are copied from that table; D and trimming were computed from the DNA. This sample is represented by millions of clones; around 96% of them were singletons. Of the sample, 1.1% falls within the top ten clones.

Results and caveats for the whole study, not just this receptor: Even with the large sequencing depth, rarefaction of the sorted-subset datasets indicated that sequencing was incomplete. Based on pairwise subsampling, the degree of clonotype sharing among donors was expected to be affected by sequencing depth. Roughly 5% of naive CD4, roughly 3.5% of naive CD8, approximately 2.2% of memory CD4, and less than 0.45% of memory CD8 clonotypes were shared across several donors. Estimated clonotype richness was generally larger for naive than for memory subsets. Compared with non-shared clonotypes, the clonotypes found in all four sorted-subset donors had higher generation probabilities. Sampling was restricted to blood, and TCR repertoires in tissues likely differ from the TCR repertoires found in blood. Because the study included a small number of donors, the genetic and exposure-history diversity represented was limited.

The V gene is TRBV7-6 and the J gene is TRBJ2-3, with 7 bases matching TRBD2. The material sequenced was naive CD8+ T cells sorted from blood. What the cell subset or site label conveys for this sample: CD45RA+CCR7+. The receptor was derived from a man aged 18 to 29 in good health. The sequenced DNA: TGTGCCAGCAGCTTTTCGCCCCCCCTAGCGGCTAGCACAGATACGCAGTATTTT. It specifies CASSFSPPLAASTDTQYF.